These 18 T cell receptor beta chains came from one sample sequenced in a study of T cells in Graves' hyperthyroidism and ophthalmopathy. It was RNA transcripts that yielded the amplified TCR beta CDR3 regions. The HTBI primer set was used in a first-round RT-PCR of the TCR CDR3. TCRdb recomputed calls from the multiplex PCR reads with MiXCR, one row per CDR3 protein. The sample lists 550,000 to 600,000 distinct CDR3 sequences, roughly a sixth occurring once. The sample consisted of blood. These receptors came from a woman younger than 35 with Graves' hyperthyroidism.

This clonotype has just a few counts. The rearrangement uses TRBV9 and TRBJ2-3; 11 bases fit TRBD2. This CDR3 has 16 amino acids. The J segment lost 2 bases and the V segment lost 0 bases, leaving 2 bases of the junction unmatched. From germline, CDR1 is SGDLS and CDR2 YYNGEE. The CDR3 region is CASSVVAGGVTDTQYF. For the CDR3, the DNA is TGTGCCAGCAGCGTAGTAGCGGGGGGGGTCACAGATACGCAGTATTTT.

Regarding this clonotype: Sequence at one end of the junction differs from germline and may be a read error. The chain is built from TRBV6-2 or TRBV6-3 and TRBJ2-2; 8 nucleotides align to TRBD2. Germline-derived CDR1 and CDR2 are MNHEY and SVGEGT. This CDR3 region has 15 residues. In DNA form, the CDR3 reads TGTGCCGGCAGCAACGCCGGGGGGGGGGCCGGGGAGCTGTTTTTT. Translating gives CAGSNAGGGAGELFF.

This clonotype appeared a few times. This chain uses TRBV6-1 with TRBJ2-2; TRBD2 matches 9 bases. Germline V gives CDR1 MNHNS, CDR2 SASEGT. The trim removed 8 bases at V and 7 bases at J, leaving 17 bases unmatched. The length of the CDR3 is 17 residues. CDR3 nucleotide sequence: TGTGCCAGCCGCCTTCGGGGCGGGGGGGCCTTTGTCGGGGAGCTGTTTTTT. Its protein is CASRLRGGGAFVGELFF.

The table lists this clonotype with many counts. This chain uses TRBV5-1 with TRBJ2-2, with 10 bases lining up with TRBD2. The germline V gene encodes CDR1 SGHRS and CDR2 YFSETQ. The ends lost 0 bases at V and 11 bases at J; junction bases unmatched: 7. The CDR3 runs to 15 residues. This CDR3 is CASSLASSGGGELFF. The CDR3 coding sequence is TGCGCCAGCAGCTTGGCTTCTAGCGGGGGAGGAGAGCTGTTTTTT.

This clonotype was seen a few times. Written as DNA, the CDR3 is TGCAGTGCTAGAGATAATGGGGGAAACCCCTACGAGCAGTACTTC. Its protein product is CSARDNGGNPYEQYF. The chain uses TRBV20-1 and TRBJ2-7, with D possibly called TRBD1 or TRBD2 (5 bases each). This CDR3 has 15 residues. Between the trimmed V and J ends, which lost 0 bases and 2 bases, there was a span of 14 bases. Germline lookup yields CDR1 DFQATT and CDR2 SNEGSKA (reference sequence).

As to this clonotype: The junction and the germline gene differ at one end; a read error may be behind it. The chain carries TRBV6-2 or TRBV6-3 and TRBJ2-1, with a tentative D call TRBD2 (6 bases). CDR3 length equals 15 residues. Germline V gene sequence: CDR1 MNHEY, CDR2 SVGEGT. The CDR3, as DNA: TGTGCCAGCAGCACGGACGGGAGCTCCCACAATGAGCAGTTCTTC. Protein product: CASSTDGSSHNEQFF.

The chain uses TRBV20-1 and TRBJ1-5; TRBD1 agrees at 7 bases. The CDR3 spans 13 residues. From germline, CDR1 is DFQATT and CDR2 SNEGSKA (reference sequence). The V gene end was trimmed by 5 bases and the J gene end by 1 base; junction bases not matched to a gene: 2. The CDR3 reads CSALDRSNQPQHF. Here the CDR3 DNA reads TGCAGTGCTCTGGACAGGAGCAATCAGCCCCAGCATTTT.

As to this clonotype: Since the CDR3 does not end with the conserved phenylalanine or tryptophan, this likely comes from a read error. This chain links TRBV29-1 with TRBJ1-5; D perhaps matches TRBD1 (6 bases). This CDR3 is 13 amino acids long. From germline, CDR1 is SQVTM and CDR2 ANQGSEA. Trimming removed 4 bases at V and 9 bases at J, with 16 bases between. DNA for the CDR3: TGCAGCGTTGTGTGGGGGGGCGGGGGGCCCCAGCATCTT. Amino acids: CSVVWGGGGPQHL.

This clonotype was observed a handful of times. The chain carries TRBV2 and TRBJ2-1, with D perhaps TRBD2 (6 bases). Trimming took 9 bases from V and 5 from J, leaving 17 bases between them. The CDR3 is 14 residues long. The germline gives CDR1 SNHLY, CDR2 FYNNEI. In nucleotides, the CDR3 is TGTGCCAGATCAACCGGGGGTCTAGACAATGAGCAGTTCTTC. Translating it yields CARSTGGLDNEQFF.

This clonotype occurred many times. The rearrangement links TRBV6-1 to TRBJ2-2; D may be TRBD1 (6 bases). V gave up 7 bases and J gave up 1 base, with 13 bases separating them. Germline V gene sequence: CDR1 MNHNS, CDR2 SASEGT. This CDR3 is 15 amino acids long. This CDR3 reads CASIEGTWNTGELFF. Here the CDR3 DNA reads TGTGCCAGCATCGAAGGGACATGGAACACCGGGGAGCTGTTTTTT.

The chain combines TRBV7-2 with TRBJ2-2, with D hard to call. The V gene lost 5 bases and the J gene lost 1 base, with 2 bases spanning the gap. The CDR3 sequence is 12 residues long. In germline, CDR1 is SGHTA, CDR2 FQGNSA. CDR3 protein: CASSKNTGELFF. The CDR3 DNA follows: TGTGCCAGCAGCAAGAACACCGGGGAGCTGTTTTTT.

This clonotype was seen at least ten times. This chain joins TRBV20-1 and TRBJ2-5; perhaps D is TRBD1 or TRBD2 (6 bases each). V was trimmed by 3 bases and J by 1 base, leaving 15 bases between them. CDR3 length: 15 amino acids. CDR1 and CDR2 from the germline V gene are DFQATT and SNEGSKA (reference sequence). In DNA, the CDR3 is TGCAGTGCTAGGGGGTTTCGGGGGCGCCAAGAGACCCAGTACTTC. Protein: CSARGFRGRQETQYF.

This clonotype was seen more than once but under ten times. This chain links TRBV29-1 with TRBJ2-3; D remains unclear. Germline V lookup: CDR1 SQVTM, CDR2 ANQGSEA. This CDR3 spans 13 amino acids. Trimming left V 4 bases short and J 9 bases short, with 17 bases between. CDR3 coding DNA: TGCAGCGTTGGCCCAGAGCAGACCGAGACGCAGTATTTT. It translates to CSVGPEQTETQYF.

The chain carries TRBV10-3 and TRBJ2-2; 8 nucleotides line up with TRBD1. V lost 3 bases, J lost 4 bases, and 4 bases stayed unmatched. Germline CDR1 reads ENHRY; CDR2 reads SYGVKD. CDR3 length: 15 residues. CDR3 loop: CAISDRDRPTGELFF. The CDR3 coding sequence is TGTGCCATCAGTGACCGGGACAGGCCCACCGGGGAGCTGTTTTTT.

This clonotype came up many times. The chain has TRBV7-9 and TRBJ1-1; D call uncertain. Germline V CDR1 and CDR2: SEHNR, FQNEAQ (reference sequence). V was trimmed by 3 bases and J by 1 base, leaving 6 bases between them. The CDR3 spans 13 residues. The CDR3, as DNA: TGTGCCAGCAGCTTTTCTCAGAACACTGAAGCTTTCTTT. Translation: CASSFSQNTEAFF.

The chain couples TRBV5-4 to TRBJ1-2; D uncertain. The V end was cut by 0 bases, the J end by 4 bases, with 16 bases between. The CDR3 is 16 amino acids. The germline CDR1 and CDR2 sequences are SGHNT and YYREEE (reference sequence). The CDR3 region has the DNA TGTGCCAGCAGCTTGGGTTTCCGCCCGGACCCCTATGGCTACACCTTC. Its protein product is CASSLGFRPDPYGYTF.

In its sample, this clonotype was seen a few times. DNA of the CDR3: TGTGCCAGCAGCTTATTAGGACAGGCTACTGAAAAACTGTTTTTT. Translation: CASSLLGQATEKLFF. This chain uses TRBV7-8 with TRBJ1-4; 7 bases fit TRBD1. The CDR3 is made up of 15 amino acids. From germline, CDR1 is SGHVS and CDR2 FQNEAQ. V lost 2 bases, J lost 7 bases, and 7 bases stayed unmatched.

V gene TRBV5-1 combines with J gene TRBJ2-1; 12 nucleotides match TRBD1. Germline CDR1 reads SGHRS; CDR2 reads YFSETQ. V shed 2 bases, J shed 3 bases, and the junction held 9 bases outside the gene matches. The CDR3 has 18 residues. The CDR3 is CASSFLAGTGGGYNEQFF. As DNA, the CDR3 is TGCGCCAGCAGCTTTCTGGCCGGGACAGGGGGCGGCTACAATGAGCAGTTCTTC.